These 16 T cell receptor beta chains were sequenced from one sample in a study of shared clonotypes between healthy human individuals. This table comes from immunoSEQ multiplex PCR, and its TCRdb copy is limited to in-frame clones, with some not included. Of fewer than 3 million clones in the sample, around 93% were seen once. What was sequenced was naive CD4+ T cells from PBMCs. Subset: CD45RA+ positively selected. The receptors were gathered from a man aged 18 to 30 in good health. Some clones in this sample may be carry-over from other donors' samples.

The chain couples TRBV6-5 to TRBJ2-4; TRBD1 is a possible D gene (6 bases). Trimming pared 3 bases from V and 1 base from J, leaving 10 bases between. CDR1 and CDR2 (germline): MNHEY, SVGAGI. The length of the CDR3 is 15 residues. The CDR3 DNA reads TGTGCCAGCAGTTATTTGGGGGCGGCCAAAAACATTCAGTACTTC. It is translated as CASSYLGAAKNIQYF.

The rearrangement uses TRBV29-1 and TRBJ2-7; 7 bases map to TRBD2. The trim removed 1 base at V and 5 bases at J, leaving 8 bases unmatched. CDR3 length: 14 residues. Germline CDR1 is SQVTM and CDR2 is ANQGSEA. CDR3 sequence (DNA): TGCAGCGTTGAAGTACGGGGGAGGGCCCACGAGCAGTACTTC. Its translation is CSVEVRGRAHEQYF.

Of note for this clone: A read error may explain this, as a much larger clone is one base away. The chain has TRBV5-6 and TRBJ1-1; D unresolved. V lost 2 bases and J 1 base, leaving 6 bases between the germline ends. The germline gives CDR1 SGHDT, CDR2 YYEEEE. The CDR3 has 13 residues. CDR3 amino acids: CASSLGENTEAFF. For the CDR3, the DNA is TGTGCCAGCAGCTTAGGAGAGAACACTGAAGCTTTCTTT.

The rearrangement uses TRBV12-5 and TRBJ2-1, with 9 bases that match TRBD1. The CDR3 runs 17 residues. Germline CDR1 reads LGHNT; CDR2 reads FRNRAP. With V trimmed by 0 bases and J by 5 bases, 8 bases remained unmatched. The CDR3 DNA reads as TGTGCTAGTGGTTTGGTACTTGGGACAGGGAGCAACAATGAGCAGTTCTTC. It specifies CASGLVLGTGSNNEQFF.

This clone showed up just a few times. This CDR3 is also generated by other DNA sequences in the sample. V usage is TRBV7-9 and J usage is TRBJ1-1; 9 bases map to TRBD1. V gave up 5 bases and J gave up 5 bases; unmatched junction bases: 3. The CDR3 consists of 13 residues. Germline V gene data show CDR1 as SEHNR and CDR2 as FQNEAQ (reference sequence). DNA of the CDR3: TGTGCCAGCAGCGTGACAGGGGGGACTGAAGCTTTCTTT. Translation gives CASSVTGGTEAFF.

The V and J genes are TRBV9 and TRBJ1-3; no reliable D call. V lost 0 bases to trimming and J lost 0 bases, with 4 bases between them. This CDR3 contains 14 residues. Germline V gene lookup returns CDR1 SGDLS and CDR2 YYNGEE. CDR3 region: CASSVADSGNTIYF. DNA of the CDR3: TGTGCCAGCAGCGTAGCCGACTCTGGAAACACCATATATTTT.

This chain links TRBV5-4 with TRBJ2-3; 7 bases agree with TRBD1. The germline gives CDR1 SGHNT, CDR2 YYREEE (reference sequence). V trimming: 6 bases; J trimming: 6 bases; junction bases outside the gene matches: 10. CDR3 length equals 14 residues. CDR3: CASTSLDRADTQYF. CDR3 DNA sequence: TGTGCCAGCACTTCACTTGACAGGGCCGATACGCAGTATTTT.

The rearrangement links TRBV18 to TRBJ1-5; D is possibly TRBD1 (6 bases). From germline, CDR1 is KGHSH and CDR2 LQKENI. The CDR3 loop spans 16 amino acids. Trimming took 3 bases from V and 1 from J, leaving 13 bases between them. This CDR3 reads CASSPTGRGSNQPQHF. The CDR3 nucleotides read TGTGCCAGCTCACCCACAGGGAGGGGAAGCAATCAGCCCCAGCATTTT.

This sequence joins TRBV7-8 and TRBJ1-5; a weak D match, TRBD1 (5 bases). V lost 5 bases, J lost 4 bases, and 9 bases lay in between. Germline V lookup: CDR1 SGHVS, CDR2 FQNEAQ. The length of the CDR3 is 13 residues. The CDR3 nucleotides read TGTGCCAGCAGCGAGGGGTTTAATCAGCCCCAGCATTTT. Encoded protein: CASSEGFNQPQHF.

The rearrangement uses TRBV7-3 and TRBJ2-3; D is ambiguous. The CDR3 is 15 amino acids. Trimming cost V 5 bases and J 5 bases, with 17 bases left between them. Germline lookup yields CDR1 SGHTA and CDR2 FQGTGA. Written as DNA, the CDR3 is TGTGCCAGCAGCCCCCTTGGAAGGTTAGGAGATACGCAGTATTTT. Translating it yields CASSPLGRLGDTQYF.

The chain couples TRBV5-6 to TRBJ2-7, with D perhaps TRBD1 or TRBD2 (5 bases each). The CDR3 contains 14 residues. V shed 0 bases and J shed 1 base, with 8 bases lying between them. CDR1 and CDR2 from the germline V gene are SGHDT and YYEEEE. CDR3 amino acids: CASSLAGPSYEQYF. The CDR3 DNA is TGTGCCAGCAGCTTGGCGGGGCCATCCTACGAGCAGTACTTC.

The chain carries TRBV19 and TRBJ1-3; no clear D gene. The CDR3 extends over 13 amino acids. Trimming cost V 8 bases and J 0 bases, with 8 bases left between them. Germline assignment: CDR1 LNHDA and CDR2 SQIVND (reference sequence). CDR3 region: CASVMGSGNTIYF. CDR3 nucleotide sequence: TGTGCCAGTGTAATGGGCTCTGGAAACACCATATATTTT.

CDR3 DNA: TGTGCCAGCAGCTTAAGTAGCGGAACCTACAATGAGCAGTTCTTC. Its protein product is CASSLSSGTYNEQFF. V gene TRBV7-6 combines with J gene TRBJ2-1, with D possibly being TRBD2 (6 bases). CDR3 size: 15 residues. The V end was cut by 2 bases, the J end by 2 bases, with 10 bases between. Per the germline V gene, CDR1 is SGHVS and CDR2 is FNYEAQ.

The V and J genes are TRBV28 and TRBJ2-1; 16 bases match TRBD2. The CDR3 loop spans 16 amino acids. With 5 bases clipped from V and 14 bases from J, the junction kept 12 bases outside the gene matches. Germline V gene sequence: CDR1 MDHEN, CDR2 SYDVKM. The CDR3 region is CASSAPGTSGRAREFF. DNA for the CDR3: TGTGCCAGCAGTGCCCCAGGGACTAGCGGGAGGGCAAGGGAGTTCTTC.

This clone was counted a single time. V and J are TRBV28 and TRBJ2-1, with unresolved D. V was trimmed by 5 bases and J by 7 bases, leaving 21 bases between them. The germline V gene encodes CDR1 MDHEN and CDR2 SYDVKM. This CDR3 has 16 residues. The CDR3 here is CASSPRAGVVSNEQFF. CDR3 DNA sequence: TGTGCCAGCAGTCCGAGAGCCGGAGTGGTTAGTAATGAGCAGTTCTTC.

This sequence joins TRBV28 and TRBJ2-5; D gene uncertain. Deletions cut 2 bases from V and 5 bases from J, with 9 bases between. This CDR3 has 13 residues. Germline lookup yields CDR1 MDHEN and CDR2 SYDVKM. The CDR3 loop is CASSLPQIETQYF. The CDR3 DNA sequence: TGTGCCAGCAGTTTACCCCAGATTGAGACCCAGTACTTC.